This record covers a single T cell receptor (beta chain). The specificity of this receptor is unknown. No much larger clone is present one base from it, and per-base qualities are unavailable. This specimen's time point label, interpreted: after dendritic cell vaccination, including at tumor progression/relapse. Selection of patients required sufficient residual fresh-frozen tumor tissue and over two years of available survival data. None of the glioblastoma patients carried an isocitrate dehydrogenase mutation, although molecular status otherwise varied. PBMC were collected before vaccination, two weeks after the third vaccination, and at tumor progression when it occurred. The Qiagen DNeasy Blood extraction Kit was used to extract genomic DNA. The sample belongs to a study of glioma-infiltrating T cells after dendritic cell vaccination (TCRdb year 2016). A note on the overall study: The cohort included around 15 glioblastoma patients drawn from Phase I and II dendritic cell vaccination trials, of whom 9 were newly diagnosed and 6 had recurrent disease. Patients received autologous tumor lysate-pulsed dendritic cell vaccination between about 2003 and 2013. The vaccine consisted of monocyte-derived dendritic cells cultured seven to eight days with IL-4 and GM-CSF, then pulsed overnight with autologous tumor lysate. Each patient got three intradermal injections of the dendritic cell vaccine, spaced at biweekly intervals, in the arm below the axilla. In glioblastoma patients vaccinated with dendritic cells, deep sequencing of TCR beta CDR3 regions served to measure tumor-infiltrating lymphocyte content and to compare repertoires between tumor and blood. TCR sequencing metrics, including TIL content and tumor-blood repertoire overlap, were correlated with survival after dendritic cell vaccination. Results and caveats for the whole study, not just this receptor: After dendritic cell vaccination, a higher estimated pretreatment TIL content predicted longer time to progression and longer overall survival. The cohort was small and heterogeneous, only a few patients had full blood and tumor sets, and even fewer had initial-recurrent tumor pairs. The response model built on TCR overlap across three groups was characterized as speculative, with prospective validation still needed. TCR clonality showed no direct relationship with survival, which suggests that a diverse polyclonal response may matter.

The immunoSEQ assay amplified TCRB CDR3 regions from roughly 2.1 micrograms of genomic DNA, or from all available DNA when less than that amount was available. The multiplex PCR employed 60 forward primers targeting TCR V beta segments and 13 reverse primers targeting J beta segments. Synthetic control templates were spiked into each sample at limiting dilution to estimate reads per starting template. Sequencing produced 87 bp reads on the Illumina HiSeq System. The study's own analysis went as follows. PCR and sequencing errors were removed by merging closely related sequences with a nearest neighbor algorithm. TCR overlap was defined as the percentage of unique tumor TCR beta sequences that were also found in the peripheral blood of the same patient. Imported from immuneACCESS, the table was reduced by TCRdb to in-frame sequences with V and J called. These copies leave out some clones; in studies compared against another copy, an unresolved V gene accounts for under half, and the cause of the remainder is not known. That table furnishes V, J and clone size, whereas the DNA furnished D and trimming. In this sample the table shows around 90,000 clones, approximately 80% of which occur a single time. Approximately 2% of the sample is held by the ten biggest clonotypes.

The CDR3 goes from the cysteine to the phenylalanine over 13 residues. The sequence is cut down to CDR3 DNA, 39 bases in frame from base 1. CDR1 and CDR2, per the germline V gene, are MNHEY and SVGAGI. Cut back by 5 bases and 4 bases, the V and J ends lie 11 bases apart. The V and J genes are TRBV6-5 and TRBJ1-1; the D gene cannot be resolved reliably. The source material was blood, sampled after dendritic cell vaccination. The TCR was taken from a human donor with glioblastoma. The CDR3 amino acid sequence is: CASSGGDFTEAFF. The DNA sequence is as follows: TGTGCCAGCAGTGGCGGTGATTTCACTGAAGCTTTCTTT.